Below are 9 T cell receptor beta chains sequenced from a single sample in a study of CD8 T cells in Susac syndrome. A quantity of roughly 0.5 to 1 ug RNA underwent reverse transcription using random hexamers. One entry per CDR3 protein results from TCRdb running MiXCR on the immunoSEQ multiplex PCR reads. The data hold 150,000 to 200,000 distinct CDR3 sequences, with roughly 95% observed a single time. Source material: CD4+ T cells from PBMCs. These TCRs come from a human donor with multiple sclerosis.

The chain couples TRBV5-6 to TRBJ2-2; 7 bases are a match to TRBD1. Germline loops: CDR1 SGHDT, CDR2 YYEEEE. This CDR3 comprises 15 residues. Trimming cost V 5 bases and J 0 bases; bases outside gene matches: 4. Written as DNA, the CDR3 is TGTGCCAGCAGTTCGGGACAGACGAACACCGGGGAGCTGTTTTTT. Protein sequence: CASSSGQTNTGELFF.

This clonotype was observed once. In DNA, the CDR3 is TGTGCCAGCAGTTCAGCCGCAGCGGGAAAGTTGTACGAGCAGTACTTC. Its protein is CASSSAAAGKLYEQYF. V gene TRBV7-9 combines with J gene TRBJ2-7, with 7 nucleotides matching TRBD2. Trimming removed 6 bases from V and 4 bases from J; junction bases left unmatched: 15. CDR3 size: 16 residues. In germline, CDR1 is SEHNR, CDR2 FQNEAQ (reference sequence).

The chain recombines TRBV14 with TRBJ1-1; no firm D call. Trimming took off 8 bases at V and 3 bases at J, with 10 bases between the two ends. This CDR3 is 12 amino acids long. In germline, CDR1 is SGHDN, CDR2 FVKESK. CDR3 protein: CASRLLDTEAFF. CDR3 sequence (DNA): TGTGCCAGCCGGCTTTTAGACACTGAAGCTTTCTTT.

In DNA form, the CDR3 reads TGTGCCACCAGTGGCAGCGGGACTGACAATGAGCAGTTCTTC. It yields the protein CATSGSGTDNEQFF. J is TRBJ2-1 and V is TRBV24-1; 7 positions match TRBD2. Trimming at V came to 5 bases and at J to 5 bases, leaving 5 bases not matched to a gene. Germline V gives CDR1 KGHDR, CDR2 SFDVKD. The CDR3 has 14 residues.

This chain joins TRBV5-4 and TRBJ2-7, with 8 positions matching TRBD1. The V segment lost 4 bases and the J segment 6 bases; nucleotides outside the gene matches: 6. Germline CDR1 is SGHNT and CDR2 is YYREEE (reference sequence). This CDR3 region has 13 residues. The CDR3 here is CASSPADRGEQYF. CDR3 bases: TGTGCCAGCAGCCCCGCCGACAGGGGCGAGCAGTACTTC. Variable domain in full (rest from reference TRBV5-4 and TRBJ2-7): ETGVTQSPTHLIKTRGQQVTLRCSSQSGHNTVSWYQQALGQGPQFIFQYYREEENGRGNFPPRFSGLQFPNYSSELNVNALELDDSALYLCASSPADRGEQYFGPGTRLTVT.

In its sample, this clonotype was seen once. This chain uses TRBV3-1 with TRBJ2-4; D remains unclear. Germline lookup yields CDR1 LGHDT and CDR2 YNNKEL (reference sequence). The CDR3 spans 18 residues. Between the trimmed V and J ends, which lost 0 bases and 0 bases, there was a span of 15 bases. The CDR3 spells CASSQEPSPVLAKNIQYF. The CDR3 DNA reads TGTGCCAGCAGCCAAGAACCCAGTCCGGTTTTAGCCAAAAACATTCAGTACTTC.

This clonotype was observed once. The chain couples TRBV7-6 to TRBJ2-2; no reliable D call. Germline-derived CDR1 and CDR2 are SGHVS and FNYEAQ. This CDR3 region has 14 residues. The V and J ends lost 2 bases and 4 bases respectively, with 8 bases between them. The CDR3 spells CASSLLSSTGELFF. The DNA for the CDR3 is TGTGCCAGCAGCTTACTTAGCAGCACCGGGGAGCTGTTTTTT. Complete variable domain (other parts from reference TRBV7-6 and TRBJ2-2): GAGVSQSPRYKVTKRGQDVALRCDPISGHVSLYWYRQALGQGPEFLTYFNYEAQQDKSGLPNDRFSAERPEGSISTLTIQRTEQRDSAMYRCASSLLSSTGELFFGEGSRLTVL.

The rearrangement joins TRBV10-3 to TRBJ2-6; D possibly corresponds to TRBD2 (5 bases). This CDR3 contains 13 residues. Germline V lookup: CDR1 ENHRY, CDR2 SYGVKD. V shed 11 bases and J shed 7 bases, with 15 bases lying between them. CDR3 residues: CAVEGGGANVLTF. In DNA form, the CDR3 reads TGTGCCGTTGAGGGCGGAGGTGCCAACGTCCTGACTTTC.

The V and J genes are TRBV19 and TRBJ2-3; D possibly corresponds to TRBD2 (7 bases). Germline V gene sequence: CDR1 LNHDA, CDR2 SQIVND (reference sequence). Trimming shortened V by 7 bases and J by 2 bases, and 16 bases separated the two germline ends. CDR3 length: 15 residues. CDR3 in amino acids: CASIERGAVTDTQYF. DNA of the CDR3: TGTGCCAGTATAGAACGGGGGGCTGTCACAGATACGCAGTATTTT.